The clone carrying this T cell receptor beta chain has more than one count but fewer than ten. Antigen: not known. Isolation per sample recovered at least 7 million PBMCs. CDR3 length equals 15 residues. CDR1 SGDLS and CDR2 YYNGEE come from the germline V gene. The V end lost 0 bases, the J end lost 2 bases, and 12 bases lay between the germline ends. A second PCR of roughly 7 to 11 cycles used a sample-barcoded 5' primer and a J-beta primer mix. Each CDR3 protein gets one entry after TCRdb re-called the 5' RACE reads with MiXCR. Of about 570,000 distinct CDR3 sequences listed, 27% are singletons. These data come from a study of blood T cells in healthy people across ages. Broader study findings: The long-lived group displayed more naive CD4+ cells, plus higher diversity, than the aged donors did. Conclusively comparing naive with antigen-experienced cells was impossible with unsorted PBMCs.

The clonotype comes from a woman between 65 and 79 years old in good health. V is TRBV9 and J is TRBJ2-7; D gene unclear. Sequences were obtained from blood. The DNA for the CDR3 is TGTGCCAGCAGCGTAGCGGCCTCCGAGACCTACGAGCAGTACTTC. As protein: CASSVAASETYEQYF.